These T cell receptor beta chains were read from a single sample in a study of cytomegalovirus exposure and HLA in healthy donors. TCRdb's table, derived via immunoSEQ multiplex PCR, lists solely in-frame clones and lacks some. The sample has around 83,000 clones, about three quarters seen once. Material: PBMCs. Every receptor here comes from a male donor in good health and CMV-seropositive. The CDR3 runs from the conserved cysteine through the conserved F or W. Each record gives: J gene, V gene, CDR3 protein.

j_gene: TRBJ2-1
v_gene: TRBV6-6
CDR3aa: CASSNSGGGNNEQFF

j_gene: TRBJ2-6
v_gene: TRBV5-1
CDR3aa: CASSLAGTGANVLTF

j_gene: TRBJ1-5
v_gene: TRBV18
CDR3aa: CASSADRVRQPQHF

j_gene: TRBJ1-4
v_gene: TRBV10-2
CDR3aa: CASTATGAGEKLFF

j_gene: TRBJ1-4
v_gene: TRBV9
CDR3aa: CASQPVEGSGKLFF

j_gene: TRBJ2-1
v_gene: TRBV27
CDR3aa: CASSLSSLNEQFF

j_gene: TRBJ1-1
v_gene: TRBV7-3
CDR3aa: CASSWRGNTEAFF

j_gene: TRBJ2-7
v_gene: TRBV10-2
CDR3aa: CASSRSSYEQYF

j_gene: TRBJ2-5
v_gene: TRBV7-9
CDR3aa: CASSPLGWGGTETQYF

j_gene: TRBJ2-3
v_gene: TRBV7-9
CDR3aa: CASSPTGTSGSTDTQYF

j_gene: TRBJ1-1
v_gene: TRBV27
CDR3aa: CASSSLGTGNTEAFF

j_gene: TRBJ2-7
v_gene: TRBV9
CDR3aa: CASSVGGSYEQYF

j_gene: TRBJ2-5
v_gene: TRBV2
CDR3aa: CASRGNRGQETQYF

j_gene: TRBJ1-1
v_gene: TRBV5-4
CDR3aa: CASSLTAGTEAFF

j_gene: TRBJ2-3
v_gene: TRBV5-1
CDR3aa: CASKEGTDTQYF

j_gene: TRBJ2-1
v_gene: TRBV4-1
CDR3aa: CASSQANRDYLWEQFF